One sample yielded the 3 T cell receptor beta chains listed below, sequenced in a study of blood T cell repertoires in COVID-19. Sequenced by immunoSEQ multiplex PCR; TCRdb stores in-frame clones only, minus some. This sample has about 210,000 clones, with about 83% found just once. Sequencing was done on a sample of PBMCs or T cells enriched from blood (not recorded which). The receptor source for this set is a man between 35 and 55 years old with acute COVID-19.

V gene TRBV7-9 combines with J gene TRBJ2-5; D ambiguous. Trimming shortened V by 2 bases and J by 2 bases, and 6 bases separated the two germline ends. This CDR3 spans 13 amino acids. Germline V gene sequence: CDR1 SEHNR, CDR2 FQNEAQ (reference sequence). In nucleotides, the CDR3 is TGTGCCAGCAGCTTAAACATACAAGAGACCCAGTACTTC. It encodes CASSLNIQETQYF.

This chain connects TRBV13 to TRBJ1-1; 8 bases fit TRBD1. The V segment lost 8 bases and the J segment 1 base; nucleotides outside the gene matches: 0. Germline CDR1 and CDR2: PRHDT and FYEKMQ (reference sequence). CDR3 length equals 12 residues. CDR3 sequence: CASGTGNTEAFF. As DNA, the CDR3 is TGTGCCAGCGGGACAGGGAACACTGAAGCTTTCTTT.

J is TRBJ2-1 and V is TRBV27; 8 positions agree with TRBD2. The junction had 5 bases not matched to a gene; V was cut back by 4 bases and J by 12 bases. In germline, CDR1 is MNHEY, CDR2 SMNVEV (reference sequence). The CDR3 is 12 amino acids. The CDR3 is CASSSSGPGQFF. CDR3 in DNA: TGTGCCAGCAGTTCTAGCGGGCCCGGGCAGTTCTTC.